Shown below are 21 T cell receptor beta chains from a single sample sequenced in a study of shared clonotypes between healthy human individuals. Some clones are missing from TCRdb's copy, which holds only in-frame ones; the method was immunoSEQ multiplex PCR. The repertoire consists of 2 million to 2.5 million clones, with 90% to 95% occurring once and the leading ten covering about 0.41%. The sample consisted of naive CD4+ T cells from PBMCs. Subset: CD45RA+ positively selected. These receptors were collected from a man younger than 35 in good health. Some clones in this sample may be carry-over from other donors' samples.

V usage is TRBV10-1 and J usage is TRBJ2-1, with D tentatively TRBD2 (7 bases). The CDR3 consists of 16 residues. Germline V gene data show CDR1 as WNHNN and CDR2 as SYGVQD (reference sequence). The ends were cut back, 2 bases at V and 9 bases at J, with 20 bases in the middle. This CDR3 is CASSEGGASPPSEQFF. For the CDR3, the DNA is TGCGCCAGCAGTGAGGGGGGGGCCTCACCCCCCAGTGAGCAGTTCTTC.

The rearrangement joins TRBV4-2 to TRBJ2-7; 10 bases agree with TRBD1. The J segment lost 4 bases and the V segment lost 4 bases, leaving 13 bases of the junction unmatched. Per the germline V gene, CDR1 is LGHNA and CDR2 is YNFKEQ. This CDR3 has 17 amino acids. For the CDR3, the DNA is TGTGCCAGCAGCCCGAACCATAGACAGGGGGCCGGATACGAGCAGTACTTC. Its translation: CASSPNHRQGAGYEQYF.

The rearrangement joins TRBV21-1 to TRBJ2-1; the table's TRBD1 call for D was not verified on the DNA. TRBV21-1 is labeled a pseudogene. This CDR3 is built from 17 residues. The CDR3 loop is CASSYRDWTGSYNEQFF. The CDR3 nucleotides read TGTGCCAGCAGCTACCGAGACTGGACAGGGAGTTACAATGAGCAGTTCTTC.

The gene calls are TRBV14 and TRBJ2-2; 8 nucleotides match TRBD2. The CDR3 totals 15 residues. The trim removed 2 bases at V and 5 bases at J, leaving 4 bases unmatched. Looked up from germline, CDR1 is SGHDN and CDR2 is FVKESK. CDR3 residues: CASSQNLAGTGELFF. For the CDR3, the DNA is TGTGCCAGCAGCCAAAACTTAGCGGGAACCGGGGAGCTGTTTTTT.

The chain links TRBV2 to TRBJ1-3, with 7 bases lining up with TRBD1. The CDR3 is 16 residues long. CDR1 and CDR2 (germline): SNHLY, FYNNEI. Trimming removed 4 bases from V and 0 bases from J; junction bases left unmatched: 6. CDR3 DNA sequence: TGTGCCAGCAGTGTGACAGGGACCCGCTCTGGAAACACCATATATTTT. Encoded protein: CASSVTGTRSGNTIYF. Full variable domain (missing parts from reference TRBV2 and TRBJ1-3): EPEVTQTPSHQVTQMGQEVILRCVPISNHLYFYWYRQILGQKVEFLVSFYNNEISEKSEIFDDQFSVERPDGSNFTLKIRSTKLEDSAMYFCASSVTGTRSGNTIYFGEGSWLTVV.

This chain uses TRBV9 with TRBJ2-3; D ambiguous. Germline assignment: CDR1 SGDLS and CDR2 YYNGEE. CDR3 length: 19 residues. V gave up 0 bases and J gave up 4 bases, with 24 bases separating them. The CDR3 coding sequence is TGTGCCAGCAGCGTAGGGGCCTTTCCTACCGGGTATTATGCAGATACGCAGTATTTT. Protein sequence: CASSVGAFPTGYYADTQYF.

The DNA for the CDR3 is TGTGCCAGCAGTGGACGGACTAGCGGGAGTTCCACAGATACGCAGTATTTT. This codes for CASSGRTSGSSTDTQYF. The chain uses TRBV6-1 and TRBJ2-3; 13 bases map to TRBD2. The junction had 6 bases not matched to a gene; V was cut back by 4 bases and J by 2 bases. CDR1 and CDR2 (germline): MNHNS, SASEGT. The CDR3 sequence is 17 residues long.

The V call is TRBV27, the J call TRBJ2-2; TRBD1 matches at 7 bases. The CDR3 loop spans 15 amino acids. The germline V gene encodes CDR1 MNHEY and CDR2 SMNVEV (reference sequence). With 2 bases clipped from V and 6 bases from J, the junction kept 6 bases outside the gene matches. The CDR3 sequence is CASSLMTGMAGELFF. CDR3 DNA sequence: TGTGCCAGCAGTTTAATGACAGGGATGGCCGGGGAGCTGTTTTTT.

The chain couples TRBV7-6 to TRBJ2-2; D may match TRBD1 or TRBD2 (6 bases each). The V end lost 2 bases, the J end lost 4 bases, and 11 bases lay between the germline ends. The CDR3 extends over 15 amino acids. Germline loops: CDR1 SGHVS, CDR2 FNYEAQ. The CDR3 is CASSLNSGATGELFF. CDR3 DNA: TGTGCCAGCAGCTTAAATTCGGGGGCCACCGGGGAGCTGTTTTTT.

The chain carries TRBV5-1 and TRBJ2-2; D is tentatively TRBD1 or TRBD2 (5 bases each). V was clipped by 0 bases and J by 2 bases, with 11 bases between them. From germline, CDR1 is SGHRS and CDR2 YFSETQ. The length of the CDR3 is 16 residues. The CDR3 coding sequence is TGCGCCAGCAGCTTGGACAGGAGGATAAACACCGGGGAGCTGTTTTTT. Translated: CASSLDRRINTGELFF.

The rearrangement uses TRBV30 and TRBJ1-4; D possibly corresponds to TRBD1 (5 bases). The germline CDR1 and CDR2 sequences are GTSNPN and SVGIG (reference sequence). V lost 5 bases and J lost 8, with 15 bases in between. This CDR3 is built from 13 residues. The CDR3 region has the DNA TGTGCCTGGGACCGGGACGAGAAGGAAAAACTGTTTTTT. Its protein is CAWDRDEKEKLFF.

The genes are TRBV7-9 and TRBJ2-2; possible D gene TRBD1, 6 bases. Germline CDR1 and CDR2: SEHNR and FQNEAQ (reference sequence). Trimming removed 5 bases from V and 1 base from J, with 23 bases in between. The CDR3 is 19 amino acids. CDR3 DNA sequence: TGTGCCAGCAGCCCCCGGCGGGCGATACAGGGCGTGAACACCGGGGAGCTGTTTTTT. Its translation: CASSPRRAIQGVNTGELFF.

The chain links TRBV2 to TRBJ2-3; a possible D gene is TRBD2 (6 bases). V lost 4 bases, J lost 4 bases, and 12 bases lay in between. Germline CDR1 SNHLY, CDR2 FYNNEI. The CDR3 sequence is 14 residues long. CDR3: CASSAGEGPDTQYF. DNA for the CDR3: TGTGCCAGCAGTGCGGGAGAAGGTCCAGATACGCAGTATTTT.

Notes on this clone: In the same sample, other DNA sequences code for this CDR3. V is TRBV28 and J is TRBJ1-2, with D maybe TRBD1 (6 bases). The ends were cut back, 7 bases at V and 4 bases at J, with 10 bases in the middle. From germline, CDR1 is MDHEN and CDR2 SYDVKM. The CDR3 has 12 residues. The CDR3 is CASTLGGYGYTF. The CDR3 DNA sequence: TGTGCCAGCACCTTAGGGGGCTATGGCTACACCTTC.

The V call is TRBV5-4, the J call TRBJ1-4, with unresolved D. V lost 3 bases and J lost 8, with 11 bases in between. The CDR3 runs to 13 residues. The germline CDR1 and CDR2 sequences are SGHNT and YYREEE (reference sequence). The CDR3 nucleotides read TGTGCCAGCAGCTCTACGGTCGGGGAAAAACTGTTTTTT. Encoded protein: CASSSTVGEKLFF.

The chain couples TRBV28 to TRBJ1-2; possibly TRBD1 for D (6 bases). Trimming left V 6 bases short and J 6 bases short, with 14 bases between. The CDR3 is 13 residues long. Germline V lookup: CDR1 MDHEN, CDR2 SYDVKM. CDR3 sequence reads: CASSLDRKNGYTF. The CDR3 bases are TGTGCCAGCAGCCTAGACAGGAAGAATGGCTACACCTTC.

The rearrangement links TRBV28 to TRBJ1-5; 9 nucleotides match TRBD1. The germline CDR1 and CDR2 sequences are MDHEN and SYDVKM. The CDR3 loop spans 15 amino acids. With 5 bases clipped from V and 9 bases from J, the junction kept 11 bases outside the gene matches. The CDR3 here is CASSNYRGPRGPQHF. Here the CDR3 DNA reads TGTGCCAGCAGTAACTACAGGGGGCCCAGGGGGCCCCAGCATTTT.

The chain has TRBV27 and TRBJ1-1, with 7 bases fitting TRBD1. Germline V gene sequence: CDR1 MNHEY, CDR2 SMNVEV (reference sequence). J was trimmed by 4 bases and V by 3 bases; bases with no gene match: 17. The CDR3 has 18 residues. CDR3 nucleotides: TGTGCCAGCAGTTTTAATGGGGACAGATTGTTTTTGGGCACTGAAGCTTTCTTT. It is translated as CASSFNGDRLFLGTEAFF.

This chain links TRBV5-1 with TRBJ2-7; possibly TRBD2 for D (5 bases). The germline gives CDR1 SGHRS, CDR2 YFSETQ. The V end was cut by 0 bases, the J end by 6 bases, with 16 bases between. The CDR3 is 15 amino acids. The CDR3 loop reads CASSLASRDRGEQYF. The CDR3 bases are TGCGCCAGCAGCTTGGCCTCCAGAGACCGGGGCGAGCAGTACTTC.

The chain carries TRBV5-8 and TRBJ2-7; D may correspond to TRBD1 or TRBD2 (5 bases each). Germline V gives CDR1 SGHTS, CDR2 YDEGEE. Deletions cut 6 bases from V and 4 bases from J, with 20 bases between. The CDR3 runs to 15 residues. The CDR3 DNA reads TGTGCCAGCACACGGGTAAGGGACCGCGGATACGAGCAGTACTTC. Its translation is CASTRVRDRGYEQYF. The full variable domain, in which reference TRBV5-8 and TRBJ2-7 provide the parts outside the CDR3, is EAGVTQSPTHLIKTRGQQATLRCSPISGHTSVYWYQQALGLGLQFLLWYDEGEERNRGNFPPRFSGRQFPNYSSELNVNALELEDSALYLCASTRVRDRGYEQYFGPGTRLTVT.

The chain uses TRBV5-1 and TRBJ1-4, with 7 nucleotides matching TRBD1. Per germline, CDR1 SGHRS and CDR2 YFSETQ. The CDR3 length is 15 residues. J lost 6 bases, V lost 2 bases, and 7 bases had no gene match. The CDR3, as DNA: TGCGCCAGCAGCTTTAACAGGGGCTGGGATGAAAAACTGTTTTTT. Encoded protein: CASSFNRGWDEKLFF.